This paragraph reports one T cell receptor beta chain. TCRdb's copy holds only in-frame clones and misses some; the assay was immunoSEQ multiplex PCR. This sample has roughly 230,000 clones, with about 88% found just once. This sample is drawn from a study of blood T cell repertoires in COVID-19. At the level of the study: Samples came from the United States, Italy and Spain, spanning acute and convalescent COVID-19.

CDR1 is MGHRA, CDR2 YSYEKL, per germline. This CDR3 region has 15 residues. The V end lost 0 bases, the J end lost 0 bases, and 6 bases lay between the germline ends. This TCR came from a man in his 70s with acute or convalescent COVID-19. Source material: peripheral blood. The chain uses TRBV4-1 and TRBJ1-5; maybe TRBD1 (5 bases). CDR3 sequence (DNA): TGCGCCAGCAGCCAAGAAGGGGTTAGCAATCAGCCCCAGCATTTT. Protein: CASSQEGVSNQPQHF.